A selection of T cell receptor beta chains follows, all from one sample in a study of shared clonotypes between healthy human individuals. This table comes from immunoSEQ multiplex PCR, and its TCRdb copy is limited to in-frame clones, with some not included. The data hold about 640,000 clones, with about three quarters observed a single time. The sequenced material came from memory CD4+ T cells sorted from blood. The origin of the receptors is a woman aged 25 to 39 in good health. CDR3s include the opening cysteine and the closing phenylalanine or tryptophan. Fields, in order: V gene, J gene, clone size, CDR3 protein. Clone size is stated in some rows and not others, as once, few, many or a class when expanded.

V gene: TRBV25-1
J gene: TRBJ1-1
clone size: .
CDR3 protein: CASSEPGNTEAFF

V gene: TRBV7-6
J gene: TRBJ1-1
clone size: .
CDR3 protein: CASSHRDRVTEAFF

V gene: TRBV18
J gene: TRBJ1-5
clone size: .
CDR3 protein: CASSPETDTQPQHF

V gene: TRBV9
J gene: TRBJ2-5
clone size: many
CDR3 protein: CASSVVVAGGRETQYF

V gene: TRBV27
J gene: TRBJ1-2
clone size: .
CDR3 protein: CASSSPGQKIGGYTF

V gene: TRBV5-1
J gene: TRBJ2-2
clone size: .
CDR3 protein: CASSYGSGTSFPGELFF

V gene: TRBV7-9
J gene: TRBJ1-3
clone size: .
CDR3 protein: CASSSYREDGNTIYF

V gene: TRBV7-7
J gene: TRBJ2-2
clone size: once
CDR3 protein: CASSFGVRTGELFF

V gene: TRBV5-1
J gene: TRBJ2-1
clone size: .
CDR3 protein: CASSLGSAGTNEQFF

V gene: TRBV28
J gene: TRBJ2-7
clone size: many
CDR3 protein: CASNGPIRGQGGVYEQYF

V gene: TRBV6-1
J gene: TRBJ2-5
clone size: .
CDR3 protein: CASSDALVGETQYF

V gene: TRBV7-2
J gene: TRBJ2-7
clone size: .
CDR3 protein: CASSFNRVTIYEQYF

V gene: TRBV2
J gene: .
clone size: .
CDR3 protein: CASSGAVDRSYEQYF

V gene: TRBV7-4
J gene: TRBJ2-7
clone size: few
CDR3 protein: CASSTSGTSFYEQYF

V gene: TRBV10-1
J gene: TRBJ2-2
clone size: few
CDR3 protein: CASSESGTGTTGELFF

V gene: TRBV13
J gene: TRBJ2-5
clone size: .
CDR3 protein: CASSPPREWQETQYF

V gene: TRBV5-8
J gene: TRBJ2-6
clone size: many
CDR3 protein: CASSLASFSGANVLTF

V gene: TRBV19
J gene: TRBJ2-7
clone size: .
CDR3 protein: CASRRTGGLREQYF

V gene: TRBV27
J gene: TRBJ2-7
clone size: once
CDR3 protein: CASSLGGAGEFYEQYF

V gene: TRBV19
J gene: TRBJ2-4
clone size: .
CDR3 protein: CASKKREANIQYF

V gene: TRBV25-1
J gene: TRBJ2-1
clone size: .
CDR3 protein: CASISGSLASYNEQFF

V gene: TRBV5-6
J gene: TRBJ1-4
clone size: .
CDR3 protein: CASSSLPRTGGDEKLFF

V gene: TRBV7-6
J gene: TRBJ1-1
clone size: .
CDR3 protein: CASSSNMNTEAFF

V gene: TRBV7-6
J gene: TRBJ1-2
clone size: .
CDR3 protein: CASSPWTGINYGYTF

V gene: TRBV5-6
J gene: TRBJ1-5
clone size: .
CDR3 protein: CASSLSGRTQPQHF